The next 11 T cell receptor beta chains were all read from a single sample in a study of Ad26.COV2.S vaccination and SARS-CoV-2 variants. The sample's treatment: roughly 18 received Ad26.COV2.S at low or high dose, single or two shots; roughly 5 received placebo; per-sample allocation not given. Sample collection was performed on day 63 after the first vaccine or placebo injection. TCRdb's copy holds only in-frame clones and misses some; the assay was immunoSEQ multiplex PCR. In the table there are hundreds of thousands of clones, around 90% of which are singletons. Material: peripheral blood, obtained in a trial of Ad26.COV2.S vaccine versus placebo. All receptors come from a person between 18 and 59 years old who received the Ad26.COV2.S COVID-19 vaccine or a placebo.

This rearrangement joins TRBV7-2 to TRBJ2-5; D could derive from TRBD1 or TRBD2 (5 bases each). V lost 4 bases, J lost 5 bases, and 11 bases lay in between. The length of the CDR3 is 13 residues. Germline V gives CDR1 SGHTA, CDR2 FQGNSA. The CDR3 bases are TGTGCCAGCAGCTCCTGGGACGGCGAGACCCAGTACTTC. It specifies CASSSWDGETQYF.

The genes are TRBV4-1 and TRBJ1-4; 7 bases map to TRBD1. The CDR3 consists of 15 residues. V was clipped by 4 bases and J by 6 bases; unmatched bases: 8. CDR1 is MGHRA and CDR2 is YSYEKL in the germline V gene. The CDR3 loop is CASSRETGTDEKLFF. The CDR3 nucleotides are TGCGCCAGCAGCCGAGAGACAGGGACAGATGAAAAACTGTTTTTT.

This chain connects TRBV30 to TRBJ2-7; TRBD2 is a possible D gene (5 bases). The V gene's germline CDR1 is GTSNPN and CDR2 SVGIG (reference sequence). CDR3 length: 12 residues. V was cut by 0 bases and J by 3 bases, with 6 bases left in between. Written as DNA, the CDR3 is TGTGCCTGGAGTGTACGGGACTACGAGCAGTACTTC. Residues: CAWSVRDYEQYF. The full variable domain, completed using reference TRBV30 and TRBJ2-7, is SQTIHQWPATLVQPVGSPLSLECTVEGTSNPNLYWYRQAAGRGLQLLFYSVGIGQISSEVPQNLSASRPQDRQFILSSKKLLLSDSGFYLCAWSVRDYEQYFGPGTRLTVT.

This sequence joins TRBV7-2 and TRBJ1-3; D is undetermined. Germline V gene data show CDR1 as SGHTA and CDR2 as FQGNSA. This CDR3 has 16 residues. V was pared by 1 base and J by 0 bases, with 10 bases between. Here the CDR3 DNA reads TGTGCCAGCAGCTTAGTCTCCGGAAACTCTGGAAACACCATATATTTT. Its translation: CASSLVSGNSGNTIYF.

The chain recombines TRBV23-1 with TRBJ1-5; 12 bases align to TRBD1. TRBV23-1 is annotated as an ORF whose role is uncertain. V gave up 7 bases and J gave up 6 bases; unmatched junction bases: 4. CDR3 length: 14 amino acids. The CDR3 protein is CASTGDRGPQPQHF. In nucleotides, the CDR3 is TGCGCCAGCACCGGGGACAGGGGGCCTCAGCCCCAGCATTTT.

The chain recombines TRBV27 with TRBJ2-1; either TRBD1 or TRBD2 may fit D (5 bases each). There are 18 residues in the CDR3. CDR1 is MNHEY, CDR2 SMNVEV, per germline (reference sequence). Trimming removed 2 bases at V and 4 bases at J, with 21 bases between. CDR3: CASSLIPIRGDPYNEQFF. The CDR3 DNA sequence: TGTGCCAGCAGTTTAATCCCAATACGGGGCGACCCTTACAATGAGCAGTTCTTC.

This clone was counted a few times. The rearrangement joins TRBV7-3 to TRBJ1-5; no definite D call. Per germline, CDR1 SGHTA and CDR2 FQGTGA. CDR3 length: 12 amino acids. The V and J ends lost 5 bases and 6 bases respectively, with 8 bases between them. CDR3 in amino acids: CASSRPGQPQHF. CDR3 nucleotide sequence: TGTGCCAGCAGCCGACCTGGTCAGCCCCAGCATTTT.

The chain has TRBV10-3 and TRBJ2-5; D is perhaps TRBD1 (7 bases). Trimming left V 4 bases short and J 5 bases short, with 14 bases between. From germline, CDR1 is ENHRY and CDR2 SYGVKD. The CDR3 spans 14 residues. The CDR3 spells CAISGSQGRETQYF. CDR3 sequence (DNA): TGTGCCATCAGTGGCTCACAGGGGAGGGAGACCCAGTACTTC.

The chain employs TRBV19 and TRBJ1-5; unclear D gene. The ends were cut back, 6 bases at V and 1 base at J, with 7 bases in the middle. The V gene's germline CDR1 is LNHDA and CDR2 SQIVND (reference sequence). This CDR3 contains 13 residues. The CDR3 bases are TGTGCCAGTAGGGGATCCAGCAATCAGCCCCAGCATTTT. Its protein is CASRGSSNQPQHF.

The chain couples TRBV12-3 or TRBV12-4 to TRBJ2-7, with D perhaps assigned TRBD1 or TRBD2 (5 bases each). V was pared by 1 base and J by 2 bases, with 6 bases between. The CDR3 spans 13 residues. CDR3 nucleotides: TGTGCCAGCAGTTTAGTGGGGGCCTACGAGCAGTACTTC. Encoded protein: CASSLVGAYEQYF.

The chain is built from TRBV18 and TRBJ1-3; TRBD1 matches 8 bases. Germline CDR1 and CDR2: KGHSH and LQKENI. V was clipped by 3 bases and J by 4 bases; unmatched bases: 8. The length of the CDR3 is 16 residues. The CDR3 region has the DNA TGTGCCAGCTCACCCCAGAGACAGGGGAGCGGAAACACCATATATTTT. It translates to CASSPQRQGSGNTIYF.